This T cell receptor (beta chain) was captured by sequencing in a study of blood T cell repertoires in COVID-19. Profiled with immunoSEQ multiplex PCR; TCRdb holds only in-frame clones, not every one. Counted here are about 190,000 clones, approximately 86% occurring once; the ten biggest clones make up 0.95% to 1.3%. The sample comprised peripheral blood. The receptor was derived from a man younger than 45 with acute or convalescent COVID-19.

CDR3 sequence (DNA): TGTGCCAGCTTCAGGGGGGCAGACTATGGCTACACCTTC. Its translation: CASFRGADYGYTF. The rearrangement uses TRBV5-4 and TRBJ1-2, with TRBD1 matching 7 bases. Germline CDR1 is SGHNT and CDR2 is YYREEE (reference sequence). The CDR3 runs 13 residues. Unmatched junction bases numbered 6, after V lost 7 bases and J lost 3 bases.